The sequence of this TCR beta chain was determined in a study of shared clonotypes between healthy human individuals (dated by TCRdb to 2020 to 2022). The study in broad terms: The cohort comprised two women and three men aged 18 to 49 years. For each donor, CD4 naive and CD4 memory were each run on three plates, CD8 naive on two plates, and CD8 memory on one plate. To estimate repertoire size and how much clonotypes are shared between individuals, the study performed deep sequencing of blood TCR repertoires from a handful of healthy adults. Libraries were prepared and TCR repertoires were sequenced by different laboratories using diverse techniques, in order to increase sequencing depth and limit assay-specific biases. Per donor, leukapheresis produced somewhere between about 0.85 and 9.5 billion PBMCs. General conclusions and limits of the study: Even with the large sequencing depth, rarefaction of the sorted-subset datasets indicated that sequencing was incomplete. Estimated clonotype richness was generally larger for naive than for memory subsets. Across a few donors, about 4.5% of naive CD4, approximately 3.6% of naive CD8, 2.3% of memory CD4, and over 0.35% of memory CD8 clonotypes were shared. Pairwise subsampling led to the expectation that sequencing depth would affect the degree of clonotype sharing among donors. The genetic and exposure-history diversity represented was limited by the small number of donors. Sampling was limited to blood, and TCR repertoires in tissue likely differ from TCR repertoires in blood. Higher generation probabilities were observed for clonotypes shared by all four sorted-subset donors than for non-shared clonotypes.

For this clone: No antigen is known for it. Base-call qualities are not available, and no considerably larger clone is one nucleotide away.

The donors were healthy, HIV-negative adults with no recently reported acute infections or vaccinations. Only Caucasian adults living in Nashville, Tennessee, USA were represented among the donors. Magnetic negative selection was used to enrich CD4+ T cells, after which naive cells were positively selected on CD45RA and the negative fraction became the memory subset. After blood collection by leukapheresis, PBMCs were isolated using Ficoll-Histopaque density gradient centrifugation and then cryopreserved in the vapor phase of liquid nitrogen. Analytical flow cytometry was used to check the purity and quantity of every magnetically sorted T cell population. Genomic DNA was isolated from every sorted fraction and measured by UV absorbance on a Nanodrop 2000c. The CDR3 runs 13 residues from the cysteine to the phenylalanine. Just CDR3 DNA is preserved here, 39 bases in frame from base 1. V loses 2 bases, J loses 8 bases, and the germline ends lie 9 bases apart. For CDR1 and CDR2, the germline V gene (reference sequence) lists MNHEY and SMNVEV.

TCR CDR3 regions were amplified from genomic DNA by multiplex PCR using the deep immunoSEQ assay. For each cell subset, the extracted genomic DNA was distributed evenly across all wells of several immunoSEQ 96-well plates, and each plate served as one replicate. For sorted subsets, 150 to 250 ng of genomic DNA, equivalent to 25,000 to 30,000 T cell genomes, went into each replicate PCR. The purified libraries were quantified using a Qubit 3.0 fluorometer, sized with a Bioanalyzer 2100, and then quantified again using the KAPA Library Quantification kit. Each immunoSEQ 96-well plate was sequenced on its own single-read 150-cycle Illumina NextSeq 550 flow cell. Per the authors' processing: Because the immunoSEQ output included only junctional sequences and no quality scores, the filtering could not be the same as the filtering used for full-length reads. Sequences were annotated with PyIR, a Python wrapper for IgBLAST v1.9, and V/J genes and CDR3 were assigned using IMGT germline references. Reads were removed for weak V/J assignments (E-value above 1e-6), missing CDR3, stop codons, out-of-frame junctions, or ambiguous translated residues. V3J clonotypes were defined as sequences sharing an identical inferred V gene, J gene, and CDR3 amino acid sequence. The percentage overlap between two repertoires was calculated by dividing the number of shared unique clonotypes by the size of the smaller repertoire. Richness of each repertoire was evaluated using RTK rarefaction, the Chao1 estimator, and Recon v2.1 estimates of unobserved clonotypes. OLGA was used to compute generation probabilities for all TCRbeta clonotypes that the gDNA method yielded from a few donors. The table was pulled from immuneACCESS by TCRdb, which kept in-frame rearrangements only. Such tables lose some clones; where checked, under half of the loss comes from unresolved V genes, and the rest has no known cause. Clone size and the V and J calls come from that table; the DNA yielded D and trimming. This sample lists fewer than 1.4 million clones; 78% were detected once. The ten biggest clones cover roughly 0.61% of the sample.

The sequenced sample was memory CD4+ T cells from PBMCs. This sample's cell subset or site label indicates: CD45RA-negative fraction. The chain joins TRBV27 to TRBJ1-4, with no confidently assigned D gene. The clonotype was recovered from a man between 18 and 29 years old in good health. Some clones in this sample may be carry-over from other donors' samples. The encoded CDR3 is CASSLRRGEKLFF. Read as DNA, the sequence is TGTGCCAGCAGTTTACGGCGCGGAGAAAAACTGTTTTTT. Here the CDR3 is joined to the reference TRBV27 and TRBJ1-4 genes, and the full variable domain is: EAQVTQNPRYLITVTGKKLTVTCSQNMNHEYMSWYRQDPGLGLRQIYYSMNVEVTDKGDVPEGYKVSRKEKRNFPLILESPSPNQTSLYFCASSLRRGEKLFFGSGTQLSVL.